A single sample is the source of the 27 T cell receptor beta chains below, sequenced in a study of blood T cell repertoires in COVID-19. The repertoire was sequenced with immunoSEQ multiplex PCR; TCRdb's copy has only in-frame clones and lacks some. The sample holds some 150,000 clones, 80% to 85% seen once. Material: peripheral blood. These receptors were obtained from a woman aged 55-69 years with active or convalescent COVID-19.

This clone has a single count. The CDR3 is CATSSPGPGELFF. The CDR3 bases are TGTGCCACCAGCAGTCCAGGGCCCGGGGAGCTGTTTTTT. This chain links TRBV15 with TRBJ2-2, with TRBD1 as a possible D gene (5 bases). Between the trimmed V and J ends, which lost 3 bases and 6 bases, there was a span of 8 bases. The V gene's germline CDR1 is LNHNV and CDR2 YYDKDF (reference sequence). The CDR3 sequence is 13 residues long.

The rearrangement uses TRBV6-6 and TRBJ1-2, with a weak D call TRBD1 (6 bases). The V and J ends lost 4 bases and 7 bases respectively, with 10 bases between them. The CDR3 covers 12 residues. The germline CDR1 and CDR2 sequences are MNHNY and SVGAGI (reference sequence). CDR3 loop: CASSFTGLGYTF. Written as DNA, the CDR3 is TGTGCCAGCAGTTTCACAGGGCTTGGCTACACCTTC.

The chain is built from TRBV19 and TRBJ2-2, with a tentative D call TRBD1 (5 bases). CDR3 length: 15 amino acids. Trimming left V 1 base short and J 4 bases short, with 10 bases between. In germline, CDR1 is LNHDA, CDR2 SQIVND (reference sequence). The CDR3 sequence is CASSIVGRSTGELFF. The DNA of the CDR3 is TGTGCCAGTAGTATAGTGGGGCGCAGCACCGGGGAGCTGTTTTTT.

The V call is TRBV5-4, the J call TRBJ2-1, with D unresolved. The V gene lost 0 bases and the J gene lost 8 bases, with 12 bases spanning the gap. Looked up from germline, CDR1 is SGHNT and CDR2 is YYREEE (reference sequence). The CDR3 totals 14 residues. DNA of the CDR3: TGTGCCAGCAGCTTGGGCCTAGAAATCGATGAGCAGTTCTTC. Translated, it gives CASSLGLEIDEQFF.

This clone has a single count. This chain uses TRBV4-1 with TRBJ2-3; D possibly corresponds to TRBD1 (7 bases). V dropped 4 bases and J dropped 10 bases, with 12 bases sitting between them. The CDR3 is 12 residues long. The germline gives CDR1 MGHRA, CDR2 YSYEKL. The CDR3 DNA reads as TGCGCCAGCAGCCGAGACAGGGAGGCGCAGTATTTT. Translated: CASSRDREAQYF.

The chain employs TRBV28 and TRBJ1-1; TRBD1 agrees at 11 bases. V dropped 3 bases and J dropped 3; count of bases not matched to a gene: 3. Germline V gene sequence: CDR1 MDHEN, CDR2 SYDVKM. The CDR3 has 15 residues. In DNA, the CDR3 is TGTGCCAGCAGTTTGGGGGACAGGGGGTACACTGAAGCTTTCTTT. It encodes CASSLGDRGYTEAFF.

The J gene is TRBJ2-3, the V gene TRBV5-1, with 7 nucleotides matching TRBD1. V gave up 4 bases and J gave up 0 bases; unmatched junction bases: 8. The CDR3 length is 16 residues. Germline values: CDR1 SGHRS, CDR2 YFSETQ. The CDR3 spells CASSLSDRPSTDTQYF. The DNA of the CDR3 is TGCGCCAGCAGCCTATCGGACAGGCCTAGCACAGATACGCAGTATTTT.

The chain joins TRBV7-8 to TRBJ1-2; 7 bases fit TRBD1. The CDR3 has 14 residues. The germline gives CDR1 SGHVS, CDR2 FQNEAQ. Trimming cost V 5 bases and J 2 bases; bases outside gene matches: 5. The CDR3 DNA reads TGTGCCAGCAGCCTACAAGGGGGCAACTATGGCTACACCTTC. Amino acid sequence: CASSLQGGNYGYTF.

The chain joins TRBV29-1 to TRBJ2-7; a weak D match, TRBD1 (5 bases). Germline CDR1 is SQVTM and CDR2 is ANQGSEA. V lost 0 bases, J lost 2 bases, and 5 bases lay in between. There are 12 residues in the CDR3. The CDR3 here is CSVEEDTYEQYF. For the CDR3, the DNA is TGCAGCGTTGAAGAGGACACCTACGAGCAGTACTTC.

The chain has TRBV4-1 and TRBJ1-4, with D possibly TRBD1 on 5 matching bases. With 1 base removed from V and 4 bases from J, the gap between germline ends came to 10 bases. CDR1 MGHRA and CDR2 YSYEKL come from the germline V gene. CDR3 length: 15 residues. The CDR3: CASSQGGSLNEKLFF. As DNA, the CDR3 is TGCGCCAGCAGCCAAGGGGGCAGTCTTAATGAAAAACTGTTTTTT.

This clone was picked up one time. The rearrangement joins TRBV11-1 to TRBJ1-3; 11 bases are a match to TRBD1. After removal of 5 bases from V and 3 bases from J, the junction contained 6 bases not matched to a gene. Germline V gene data show CDR1 as SGHAT and CDR2 as FQDESV (reference sequence). The length of the CDR3 is 16 residues. In nucleotides, the CDR3 is TGTGCCAGCAGCCCTTGGACAGGGGGCGATGGAAACACCATATATTTT. Amino acid sequence: CASSPWTGGDGNTIYF.

V is TRBV5-1 and J is TRBJ1-2; D gene uncertain. From germline, CDR1 is SGHRS and CDR2 YFSETQ. The germline V and J ends were trimmed by 3 bases and 8 bases, with 14 bases remaining between them. This CDR3 region has 13 residues. This CDR3 reads CASSSTYAEGYTF. The CDR3 DNA is TGCGCCAGCAGCTCTACCTATGCCGAGGGCTACACCTTC.

The chain joins TRBV19 to TRBJ2-1, with 12 positions matching TRBD2. The V segment lost 4 bases and the J segment 7 bases; nucleotides outside the gene matches: 11. This CDR3 has 17 residues. Germline V gene data show CDR1 as LNHDA and CDR2 as SQIVND (reference sequence). The chain's CDR3 is CASSRASGRASGNEQFF. The CDR3 nucleotides read TGTGCCAGTAGTAGGGCTAGCGGGAGGGCCTCGGGAAATGAGCAGTTCTTC.

This chain joins TRBV24-1 and TRBJ2-1, with 9 bases lining up with TRBD2. V gave up 3 bases and J gave up 7 bases; unmatched junction bases: 6. This CDR3 region has 15 residues. Germline loops: CDR1 KGHDR, CDR2 SFDVKD. For the CDR3, the DNA is TGTGCCACCAGTGATGGCGGGAGGGCTGGGAATGAGCAGTTCTTC. This translates into CATSDGGRAGNEQFF.

The chain recombines TRBV15 with TRBJ1-2, with 8 bases matching TRBD1. The CDR3 sequence is 17 residues long. The germline gives CDR1 LNHNV, CDR2 YYDKDF (reference sequence). V gave up 3 bases and J gave up 1 base; unmatched junction bases: 10. The CDR3 bases are TGTGCCACCAGCAGGGGAATATTTACAGGGGGTAACTATGGCTACACCTTC. Its translation: CATSRGIFTGGNYGYTF.

This chain links TRBV28 with TRBJ2-2; 9 bases align to TRBD1. J gave up 4 bases and V 6 bases, and 6 bases lay outside the gene matches. CDR3 length: 15 amino acids. Per the germline V gene, CDR1 is MDHEN and CDR2 is SYDVKM. CDR3 nucleotides: TGTGCCAGCAGCTCACAGGGGGCGGGCACCGGGGAGCTGTTTTTT. The encoded protein is CASSSQGAGTGELFF.

This clone was detected once. V gene TRBV19 combines with J gene TRBJ2-1; TRBD2 agrees at 8 bases. V shed 11 bases, J shed 1 base, and the junction held 19 bases outside the gene matches. Germline CDR1 is LNHDA and CDR2 is SQIVND (reference sequence). The CDR3 is 18 amino acids. CDR3 loop: CASTRVRLLAGSYNEQFF. The CDR3 nucleotides are TGTGCCTCCACCCGTGTACGTTTGCTAGCGGGTTCCTACAATGAGCAGTTCTTC.

V is TRBV18 and J is TRBJ1-6; TRBD1 agrees at 8 bases. The ends lost 5 bases at V and 14 bases at J; junction bases unmatched: 14. This CDR3 contains 15 residues. Germline CDR1 is KGHSH and CDR2 is LQKENI. The CDR3 protein is CASSGQGGSQITLHF. CDR3 nucleotide sequence: TGTGCCAGCTCAGGACAGGGAGGATCGCAAATCACCCTCCACTTT.

V is TRBV7-3 and J is TRBJ2-3, with D uncertain. The CDR3 has 17 residues. Trimming pared 2 bases from V and 4 bases from J, leaving 19 bases between. Germline V lookup: CDR1 SGHTA, CDR2 FQGTGA. The CDR3 nucleotides read TGTGCCAGCAGCTTAGGTCGGGTTTCCCTCGGATCAGATACGCAGTATTTT. Protein: CASSLGRVSLGSDTQYF.

The chain links TRBV27 to TRBJ2-4; the match to TRBD1 covers 7 bases. Germline CDR1 reads MNHEY; CDR2 reads SMNVEV (reference sequence). V trimming: 6 bases; J trimming: 2 bases; junction bases outside the gene matches: 7. This CDR3 has 15 residues. CDR3 amino acids: CASSFIQGTKNIQYF. The CDR3 DNA reads as TGTGCCAGCAGCTTTATACAGGGGACCAAAAACATTCAGTACTTC.

The J gene is TRBJ1-4, the V gene TRBV27; D call uncertain. Per germline, CDR1 MNHEY and CDR2 SMNVEV (reference sequence). This CDR3 contains 14 residues. V gave up 3 bases and J gave up 0 bases, with 5 bases separating them. The CDR3 DNA reads as TGTGCCAGCAGTTTCGCGGCAACTAATGAAAAACTGTTTTTT. Protein product: CASSFAATNEKLFF.

The rearrangement links TRBV24-1 to TRBJ2-2; 10 bases align to TRBD2. J was trimmed by 5 bases and V by 9 bases; bases with no gene match: 5. Germline CDR1 reads KGHDR; CDR2 reads SFDVKD. This CDR3 is built from 14 residues. CDR3 sequence reads: CATASGRVTGELFF. For the CDR3, the DNA is TGTGCCACCGCTAGCGGGAGAGTAACCGGGGAGCTGTTTTTT.

The chain links TRBV2 to TRBJ2-5; 11 bases are shared with TRBD2. Germline lookup yields CDR1 SNHLY and CDR2 FYNNEI. This CDR3 contains 14 residues. After removal of 6 bases from V and 1 base from J, the junction contained 1 base not matched to a gene. CDR3 nucleotides: TGTGCCAGCAGGCTAGCGGGGGGCCAAGAGACCCAGTACTTC. This translates into CASRLAGGQETQYF.

In its sample, this clone was seen a few times. The gene calls are TRBV6-2 or TRBV6-3 and TRBJ2-1, with D unresolved. The CDR3 is 11 amino acids. Germline CDR1 MNHEY, CDR2 SVGEGT. V shed 0 bases and J shed 13 bases, with 7 bases lying between them. Here the CDR3 DNA reads TGTGCCAGCAGTTACTCTTATTTTCAGTTCTTC. Translating it yields CASSYSYFQFF.

This chain connects TRBV2 to TRBJ1-1, with 7 bases identical to TRBD1. CDR1 and CDR2 (germline): SNHLY, FYNNEI. The trim removed 8 bases at V and 4 bases at J, leaving 7 bases unmatched. The CDR3 is 13 residues long. CDR3 protein: CASRRDSFTEAFF. CDR3 nucleotides: TGTGCCAGCCGACGGGACAGCTTCACTGAAGCTTTCTTT.

J is TRBJ1-5 and V is TRBV2, with D unresolved. Germline-derived CDR1 and CDR2 are SNHLY and FYNNEI. V was clipped by 7 bases and J by 7 bases, with 20 bases between them. This CDR3 is built from 15 residues. CDR3 DNA: TGTGCCAGCAAGGAGGAACTCCAATCAACGCAGCCCCAGCATTTT. Protein product: CASKEELQSTQPQHF.

This clone has ten or more counts. The chain employs TRBV4-1 and TRBJ2-7; 13 bases are a match to TRBD2. The CDR3 is 17 amino acids. Germline trimming cut 3 bases from V and 6 bases from J; bases unmatched to any gene: 11. Germline CDR1 and CDR2: MGHRA and YSYEKL. CDR3 in DNA: TGCGCCAGCAGCCATGAGACTAGCGGGAGGTGGGTACGCGAGCAGTACTTC. Protein product: CASSHETSGRWVREQYF.